A single sample gave rise to the 27 T cell receptor beta chains below, sequenced in a study of blood T cells in healthy people across ages. Then a second PCR, running roughly 7 to 11 cycles, was carried out with a sample-barcoded 5' primer and a J-beta primer mix. Via MiXCR, TCRdb re-called the 5' RACE reads, giving one row per CDR3 protein. This table has approximately 680,000 distinct CDR3 sequences, around 32% appearing once. Sequencing was carried out using blood. The receptors were gathered from a woman at least 80 years old in good health.

The chain has TRBV19 and TRBJ1-2; weak D call: TRBD1 (6 bases). Germline CDR1 is LNHDA and CDR2 is SQIVND (reference sequence). The CDR3 contains 14 residues. V was clipped by 6 bases and J by 7 bases, with 18 bases between them. This chain's CDR3 is CASSQNRERPGYTF. The CDR3, as DNA: TGTGCCAGTAGCCAAAACAGGGAACGGCCTGGCTACACCTTC.

Turning to this clonotype: At one end the junction does not follow the germline gene, possibly because of a read error. The gene calls are TRBV5-1 and TRBJ2-5; D uncertain. The last part of the DNA fits TRBJ2-7 better; the J call may be wrong. CDR3 length: 14 amino acids. Germline V gives CDR1 SGHRS, CDR2 YFSETQ. This CDR3 reads CTSSFGRPEHEQYF. CDR3 nucleotides: TGCACCAGCAGCTTTGGGCGCCCGGAACACGAGCAGTACTTC.

In this sample, this clonotype turned up many times. The CDR3 loop is CASSPPGTSYNEQFF. In DNA form, the CDR3 reads TGTGCCAGCAGCCCCCCCGGGACCTCCTACAATGAGCAGTTCTTC. This chain uses TRBV5-5 with TRBJ2-1; D is perhaps TRBD1 or TRBD2 (5 bases each). The CDR3 totals 15 residues. Trimming left V 4 bases short and J 0 bases short, with 11 bases between. CDR1 is SGHKS and CDR2 is YYEKEE in the germline V gene (reference sequence). Variable domain in full (rest from reference TRBV5-5 and TRBJ2-1): DAGVTQSPTHLIKTRGQQVTLRCSPISGHKSVSWYQQVLGQGPQFIFQYYEKEERGRGNFPDRFSARQFPNYSSELNVNALLLGDSALYLCASSPPGTSYNEQFFGPGTRLTVL.

For this clonotype: A read error may account for a junction end that differs from germline. The chain joins TRBV3-1 to TRBJ1-4, with TRBD1 matching 8 bases. Germline V gives CDR1 LGHDT, CDR2 YNNKEL (reference sequence). The CDR3 spans 15 residues. The CDR3: CASSLRQGQGEELFF. The CDR3, as DNA: TGTGCCAGCAGCCTCCGACAGGGGCAGGGTGAAGAACTGTTTTTT.

In this sample, this clonotype turned up many times. The chain links TRBV28 to TRBJ1-5; D remains unclear. Germline V gene data show CDR1 as MDHEN and CDR2 as SYDVKM. Deletions cut 6 bases from V and 2 bases from J, with 11 bases between. This CDR3 contains 14 residues. CDR3 loop: CASSRVLGNQPQHF. The CDR3 region has the DNA TGTGCCAGCAGCCGGGTCCTAGGCAATCAGCCCCAGCATTTT. Using reference TRBV28 and TRBJ1-5 for the parts outside the CDR3, the full variable domain is DVKVTQSSRYLVKRTGEKVFLECVQDMDHENMFWYRQDPGLGLRLIYFSYDVKMKEKGDIPEGYSVSREKKERFSLILESASTNQTSMYLCASSRVLGNQPQHFGDGTRLSIL.

With respect to this clonotype: The junction departs from germline at one end; a sequencing error may be responsible. The chain has TRBV5-1 and TRBJ1-6; D call uncertain. The V gene's germline CDR1 is SGHRS and CDR2 YFSETQ. The CDR3 runs to 15 residues. The CDR3 DNA sequence: TGCGCCAGCAGCTTGGATCCGGGCGCCGCGCCACCTCTCCACTTT. Protein sequence: CASSLDPGAAPPLHF.

The CDR3 region has the DNA TGTGCCAGCAGCACACAGGGAGGGGAGCAGTACTTC. Translation gives CASSTQGGEQYF. This chain uses TRBV7-9 with TRBJ2-1; weak D call: TRBD2 (7 bases). TRBJ2-7 explains the end of the DNA better; the J call may be wrong. Germline loops: CDR1 SEHNR, CDR2 FQNEAQ (reference sequence). The CDR3 is 12 amino acids.

In this sample, this clonotype turned up many times. This chain uses TRBV27 with TRBJ1-6; no reliable D call. The V gene's germline CDR1 is MNHEY and CDR2 SMNVEV (reference sequence). The CDR3 totals 16 residues. The V gene lost 10 bases and the J gene lost 0 bases, with 16 bases spanning the gap. CDR3 amino acids: CAIRGAVSSYNSPLHF. CDR3 in DNA: TGTGCCATCCGGGGTGCGGTTAGCTCCTATAATTCACCCCTCCACTTT.

A single count supports this clonotype. This chain links TRBV5-1 with TRBJ2-5; 7 nucleotides agree with TRBD2. The J call may not be correct, given that the DNA end is closer to TRBJ2-7. CDR1 is SGHRS and CDR2 is YFSETQ in the germline V gene. The CDR3 is 15 amino acids. The CDR3 protein is CASSLSLGGTYEQYF. The CDR3 bases are TGCGCCAGCAGCTTGTCTCTGGGAGGGACCTACGAGCAGTACTTC.

V gene TRBV6-6 combines with J gene TRBJ1-3; D is undetermined. The CDR3 extends over 11 amino acids. CDR1 MNHNY and CDR2 SVGAGI come from the germline V gene (reference sequence). V lost 6 bases and J 6 bases, leaving 6 bases between the germline ends. Written as DNA, the CDR3 is TGTGCCAGCAGGGTCAAAAACACCATATATTTT. This encodes CASRVKNTIYF.

Worth noting for this clonotype: With a much larger clone just one base away, this may be a read error. CDR3 coding DNA: TGCAGTGCCTCGGGACTAGCTTACAATGAGCAGTACTTC. It yields the protein CSASGLAYNEQYF. The rearrangement joins TRBV20-1 to TRBJ2-1, with 9 bases that match TRBD2. The DNA end is more similar to TRBJ2-7, so the J call may be wrong. The CDR3 runs 13 residues. From germline, CDR1 is DFQATT and CDR2 SNEGSKA (reference sequence).

Concerning this clonotype itself: Compared with germline, one end of the junction differs, possibly owing to a read error. The chain has TRBV7-3 and TRBJ2-5; D is unclear. The J call is in doubt because the DNA end fits TRBJ2-7 better. Germline loops: CDR1 SGHTA, CDR2 FQGTGA. This CDR3 has 13 residues. CDR3 amino acids: CAGSVSGEGEQYF. The CDR3 DNA follows: TGTGCCGGCAGCGTTAGTGGGGAAGGCGAGCAGTACTTC.

The rearrangement links TRBV2 to TRBJ1-1, with D maybe TRBD1 (5 bases). This CDR3 is built from 14 residues. The germline V and J ends were trimmed by 4 bases and 8 bases, with 17 bases remaining between them. Germline V gene lookup returns CDR1 SNHLY and CDR2 FYNNEI. As DNA, the CDR3 is TGTGCCAGCAGTGGTTTCTTGGAGCGGGGGGAAGCTTTCTTT. Protein: CASSGFLERGEAFF.

About this clonotype itself: At one end, the junction sequence differs from germline, possibly due to a read error. The rearrangement links TRBV11-2 to TRBJ2-2; TRBD1 matches 8 bases. The V gene's germline CDR1 is SGHAT and CDR2 FQNNGV. The length of the CDR3 is 15 residues. CDR3 nucleotide sequence: TGTGCCAGCAGCCGTGGGGACAGGAACACCGGGGAGCTGTTGTTT. Its translation is CASSRGDRNTGELLF. Together with reference TRBV11-2 and TRBJ2-2, the CDR3 gives the full variable domain: EAGVAQSPRYKIIEKRQSVAFWCNPISGHATLYWYQQILGQGPKLLIQFQNNGVVDDSQLPKDRFSAERLKGVDSTLKIQPAKLEDSAVYLCASSRGDRNTGELLFGEGSRLTVL.

In this sample, this clonotype turned up a few times. This chain connects TRBV10-3 to TRBJ1-1, with TRBD1 identical over 12 bases. CDR1 and CDR2 (germline): ENHRY, SYGVKD. The CDR3 is 15 amino acids. Trimming took 6 bases from V and 2 from J; bases not matched to a gene: 4. CDR3 amino acids: CAISRDRGLNTEAFF. The CDR3 DNA is TGTGCCATCAGCCGGGACAGGGGGCTTAACACTGAAGCTTTCTTT.

This clonotype was counted ten times or more. The chain combines TRBV2 with TRBJ2-1; D gene unclear. CDR3 length equals 14 residues. Trimming took off 2 bases at V and 5 bases at J, with 10 bases between the two ends. Germline CDR1 SNHLY, CDR2 FYNNEI. CDR3 DNA sequence: TGTGCCAGCAGTGAATTCGTGGGGAACAATGAGCAGTTCTTC. As protein: CASSEFVGNNEQFF.

This clonotype appeared many times. The chain has TRBV13 and TRBJ2-6, with D perhaps given as TRBD1 or TRBD2 (6 bases each). The CDR3 extends over 19 amino acids. Germline-derived CDR1 and CDR2 are PRHDT and FYEKMQ (reference sequence). Trimming cost V 5 bases and J 3 bases, with 23 bases left between them. DNA of the CDR3: TGTGCCAGCAGCCCAGAGGGGGGTGGTACGAGATATGGGGCCAACGTCCTGACTTTC. It is translated as CASSPEGGGTRYGANVLTF.

There are many counts of this clonotype. This chain links TRBV29-1 with TRBJ2-2; TRBD1 matches at 9 bases. The CDR3 runs to 13 residues. The junction had 3 bases not matched to a gene; V was cut back by 2 bases and J by 8 bases. Germline CDR1 SQVTM, CDR2 ANQGSEA. CDR3 coding DNA: TGCAGCGTTGAACGACAGGGGGGAGGGGAGCTGTTTTTT. Protein: CSVERQGGGELFF.

This clonotype turned up a few times. The CDR3: CASSPALGGTYEQYF. For the CDR3, the DNA is TGTGCCAGCAGCCCTGCTCTAGGGGGTACCTACGAGCAGTACTTC. V usage is TRBV3-1 and J usage is TRBJ2-7; D is perhaps TRBD1 (6 bases). V lost 4 bases and J lost 2, with 15 bases in between. The CDR3 spans 15 residues. Germline V CDR1 and CDR2: LGHDT, YNNKEL (reference sequence).

This chain uses TRBV5-6 with TRBJ2-4; D is perhaps TRBD1 (5 bases). The end of the DNA aligns better with TRBJ2-7, so the J call may be wrong. The germline V gene has CDR1 SGHDT and CDR2 YYEEEE. This CDR3 has 14 amino acids. The CDR3 here is CASSLPTAAYEQYF. DNA of the CDR3: TGTGCCAGCAGCTTGCCGACAGCCGCCTACGAGCAGTACTTC.

This clonotype was seen repeatedly, ten times or more. The J gene is TRBJ2-1, the V gene TRBV7-2; the D gene is possibly TRBD1 (5 bases). Germline V gives CDR1 SGHTA, CDR2 FQGNSA. Trimming cost V 5 bases and J 10 bases, with 12 bases left between them. The CDR3 is 12 amino acids. The CDR3 protein is CASSRIPGEQFF. Here the CDR3 DNA reads TGTGCCAGCAGCCGTATACCAGGGGAGCAGTTCTTC.

A note on this clonotype: The junction shows a germline mismatch at one end, possibly a read error. The V call is TRBV3-1, the J call TRBJ1-2; unclear D gene. Germline V gene sequence: CDR1 LGHDT, CDR2 YNNKEL (reference sequence). There are 13 residues in the CDR3. Written as DNA, the CDR3 is TGTGCCAGCAGTCCGGGATACGGGGAAGGCTTCACCTTC. It codes for CASSPGYGEGFTF.

J is TRBJ2-1 and V is TRBV5-1; 11 positions match TRBD1. Matching the DNA end better, TRBJ2-7 makes the J call doubtful. The CDR3 contains 14 residues. Germline CDR1 and CDR2: SGHRS and YFSETQ. The chain's CDR3 is CASSSSGTGGEQYF. CDR3 sequence (DNA): TGCGCCAGCAGCTCTTCCGGGACAGGGGGCGAGCAGTACTTC.

On this clonotype: This clone may be a read error of a much larger clone one base away. The chain uses TRBV27 and TRBJ2-2, with TRBD2 matching 7 bases. CDR1 is MNHEY and CDR2 is SMNVEV in the germline V gene (reference sequence). The CDR3 consists of 15 residues. The CDR3 nucleotides are TGTACCAGCACCGGGGAGGGGCCGAACACCGGGGAGCTGTTTTTT. This encodes CTSTGEGPNTGELFF.

This clonotype was found once. One junction end disagrees with the germline gene, perhaps due to a read error. This chain joins TRBV6-2 or TRBV6-3 and TRBJ1-2; D unresolved. Per the germline V gene, CDR1 is MNHEY and CDR2 is SVGEGT. The CDR3 runs to 14 residues. The CDR3, as DNA: TGTGCCAACAGTTACTCGGGTAGTTCAAGAGGCTACACCTTC. Amino acids: CANSYSGSSRGYTF.

The J gene is TRBJ2-5, the V gene TRBV7-9, with 13 bases that match TRBD2. The J call may not be correct, given that the DNA end is closer to TRBJ2-7. In germline, CDR1 is SEHNR, CDR2 FQNEAQ (reference sequence). The CDR3 is made up of 16 amino acids. The CDR3 DNA reads TGTGCCAGCAGCTTATCGACTAGCGGGGGGACCTACGAGCAGTACTTC. It encodes CASSLSTSGGTYEQYF.

In regard to this clonotype: With a much larger clone just one base away, this may be a read error. The chain is built from TRBV6-2 or TRBV6-3 and TRBJ1-2; D not certain. V dropped 5 bases and J dropped 5 bases, with 15 bases sitting between them. Germline assignment: CDR1 MNHEY and CDR2 SVGEGT. The CDR3 contains 14 residues. The CDR3 DNA reads as TGTGCCAGCAGTCCCGGACGAGCACTTTATGGCTACACCTTC. This gives the protein CASSPGRALYGYTF.